The present T cell receptor (beta chain) was sequenced within a study of vaccination and CD4 T cells after COVID-19 (dated by TCRdb to 2022 to 2024). Regarding the research as a whole: Every convalescent patient had a positive nasal swab PCR test for SARS-CoV-2, with mild disease in several patients and severe disease in one. Six males and four females were included in the convalescent cohort, with two Hispanic individuals, seven Caucasians, two Asians and one multiracial person represented. Each participant got two doses of either the Pfizer-BioNTech BNT162b2 vaccine (n=8) or the Moderna mRNA-1273 vaccine (n=2). Post-COVID blood samples were collected from convalescent patients a median of roughly 100 days after diagnosis, with a range of roughly 30 to 161 days. Post-vaccine blood samples were collected a median of around 70 days after the second vaccine dose, ranging from about 13 to 241 days. For stimulating the cultures, overlapping spike peptide pools were used, derived from SARS-CoV-2 as well as from the common cold coronaviruses HCoV-NL63, HCoV-OC43 and HCoV-229E. In control cultures, a CEFX viral epitope pool was used as positive control, an HIV-1 Nef peptide pool was used as negative control, or no peptide was added. In about 11 COVID-19 convalescent patients and 4 infection-naive healthy vaccine recipients, the spike-specific CD4+ TCR repertoire before mRNA vaccination was compared with the repertoire after mRNA vaccination. Here is what the overall study found, with its caveats: In convalescent patients, a median approximately 89% of post-vaccine SARS-CoV-2-reactive clones were detected only after vaccination, suggesting vaccine-specific priming. Although the median number of SARS-CoV-2-reactive clonotypes went up from roughly 23 after infection to around 40 after vaccination, the increase was not significant. The number of convalescent patients in the study was relatively small, and the study did not examine early timepoints following natural infection. Of the vaccine-specific clones found in convalescent patients, nearly all (304 of 307) were mono-reactive for SARS-CoV-2 spike instead of being cross-reactive with common cold coronaviruses.

The treatment or condition label, read with the paper, signifies: approximately 10-day PBMC culture with coronavirus spike peptide pools or control peptides (ViraFEST assay). The study used the ViraFEST assay, which expanded antigen-specific T cells with peptide pools and then identified expanded clonotypes by TCR sequencing. The convalescent patients' positive SARS-CoV-2 PCR tests were from March to December 2020, which was before the Alpha, Beta and Delta variants emerged in the United States. Each well held roughly 2 million PBMCs cultured in IMDM containing roughly 5% human AB serum and approximately 9.6 IU/ml IL-2, with roughly 10 ug/ml peptide pools added. On days 3 and 7, half of the culture medium was replaced with fresh IL-2-containing medium. Once the cells had been in culture for around ten days, the EasySep CD4+ T cell isolation kit was used to isolate CD4+ T cells by negative selection. PBMCs were separated from whole blood using Ficoll-Paque Plus gradient centrifugation and then either used fresh or cryopreserved at -140C. Culture conditions were generally each tested in triplicate wells.

The CDR3 runs 15 amino acids, cysteine and phenylalanine included. CDR3 DNA is the only sequence kept; it has 45 bases, read in frame from the first base. CDR1 and CDR2 are read off the germline V gene as SGHRS and YFSETQ. Trimming takes 3 bases off V and 2 bases off J; junction bases not matched to a gene: 1. This clonotype was seen a handful of times. Its antigen is not yet known. No base quality information exists; no much larger clone differs at one position. Library method: PCR. DNA from cultured CD4+ T cells underwent TCR sequencing with the Oncomine TCR Beta short-read assay at the Johns Hopkins FTIC core. The QIAamp micro DNA kit was used to extract genomic DNA from the cultured CD4+ T cells. Oncomine TCR Beta libraries made from cultured CD4+ T cells were pooled using unique dual indexes and sequenced on an Illumina iSeq 100. Per the authors' processing: Non-productive sequences were removed, and CDR3s not starting with C, not ending with F or W, or shorter than 7 amino acids were discarded. The MANAFEST web application identified antigen-specific clonotypes by comparing peptide-stimulated wells against reference wells and other culture wells. Positive clones required FDR below 0.05, an odds ratio above 5, and productive frequency above 0.1% in at least two of three replicate wells. Cross-reactive clonotypes were defined as significantly expanded in both SARS-CoV-2 spike wells and at least one common cold coronavirus spike condition. Levenshtein distances (stringdist) and unrooted phylogenetic trees (ape) in R version 3.6.1 were used to assess CDR3 homology. Starting from the raw public reads, TCRdb applied fastp trimming at Q25, assembled clones with MiXCR and retained in-frame beta chains. Entries that share a CDR3 protein sequence are merged under the most common genes and DNA. Here the V and J calls rest on TCRdb's processing, not on the authors' analysis. The sample table shows 13,000 or so distinct CDR3 sequences, and about 50% are seen once. The ten largest clonotypes hold roughly 13% of the sample.

The chain is made from TRBV5-1 and TRBJ2-1, with 11 junctional bases fitting TRBD1. Input material: CD4+ T cells from blood, cultured in vitro. The origin of this receptor is a human donor who had recovered from COVID-19. CDR3 region: CASSSGQGAYNEQFF. In nucleotide form, the sequence is TGCGCCAGCAGCTCGGGACAGGGGGCCTACAATGAGCAGTTCTTC.